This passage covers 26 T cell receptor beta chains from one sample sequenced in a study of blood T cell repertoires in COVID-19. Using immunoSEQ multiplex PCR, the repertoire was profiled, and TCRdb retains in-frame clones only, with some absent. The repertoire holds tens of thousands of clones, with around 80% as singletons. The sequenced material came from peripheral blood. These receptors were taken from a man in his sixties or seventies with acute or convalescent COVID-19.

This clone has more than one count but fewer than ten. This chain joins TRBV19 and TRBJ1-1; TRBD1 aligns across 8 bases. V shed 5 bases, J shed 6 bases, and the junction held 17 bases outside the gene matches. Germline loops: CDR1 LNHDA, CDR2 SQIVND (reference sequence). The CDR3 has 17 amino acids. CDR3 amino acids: CASSPRSTGVESAEAFF. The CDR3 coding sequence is TGTGCCAGTAGTCCCCGATCGACAGGGGTAGAGTCCGCTGAAGCTTTCTTT.

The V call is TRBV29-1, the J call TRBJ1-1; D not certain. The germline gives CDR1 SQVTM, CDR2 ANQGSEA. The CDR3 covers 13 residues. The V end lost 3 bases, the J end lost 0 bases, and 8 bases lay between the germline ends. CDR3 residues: CSVDSRLNTEAFF. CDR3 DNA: TGCAGCGTTGATTCCAGGTTGAACACTGAAGCTTTCTTT.

For the CDR3, the DNA is TGTGCCAGCAGCGGCAGGAACACTGAAGCTTTCTTT. Protein product: CASSGRNTEAFF. The chain carries TRBV9 and TRBJ1-1; D remains unclear. V dropped 3 bases and J dropped 1 base, with 4 bases sitting between them. The V gene's germline CDR1 is SGDLS and CDR2 YYNGEE. The CDR3 runs 12 residues. The full variable domain, in which reference TRBV9 and TRBJ1-1 provide the parts outside the CDR3, is DSGVTQTPKHLITATGQRVTLRCSPRSGDLSVYWYQQSLDQGLQFLIQYYNGEERAKGNILERFSAQQFPDLHSELNLSSLELGDSALYFCASSGRNTEAFFGQGTRLTVV.

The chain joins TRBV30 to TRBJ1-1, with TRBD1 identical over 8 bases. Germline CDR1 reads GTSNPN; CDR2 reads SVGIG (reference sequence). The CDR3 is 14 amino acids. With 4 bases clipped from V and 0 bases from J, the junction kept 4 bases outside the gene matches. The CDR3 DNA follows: TGTGCCTGGACCCCGGGACAGGTGAACACTGAAGCTTTCTTT. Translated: CAWTPGQVNTEAFF. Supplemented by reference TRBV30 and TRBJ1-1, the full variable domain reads SQTIHQWPATLVQPVGSPLSLECTVEGTSNPNLYWYRQAAGRGLQLLFYSVGIGQISSEVPQNLSASRPQDRQFILSSKKLLLSDSGFYLCAWTPGQVNTEAFFGQGTRLTVV.

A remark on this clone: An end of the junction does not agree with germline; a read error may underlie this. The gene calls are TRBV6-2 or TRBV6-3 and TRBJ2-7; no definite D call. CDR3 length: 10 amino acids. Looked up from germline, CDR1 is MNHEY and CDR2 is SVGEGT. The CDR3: CASSYYEQYF. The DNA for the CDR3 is TGTGCCAGCAGCTACTACGAGCAGTACTTC.

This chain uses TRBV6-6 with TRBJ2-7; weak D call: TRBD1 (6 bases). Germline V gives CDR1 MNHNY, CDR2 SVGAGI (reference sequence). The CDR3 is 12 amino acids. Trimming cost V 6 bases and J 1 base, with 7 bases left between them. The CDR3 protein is CASRQGSYEQYF. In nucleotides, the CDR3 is TGTGCCAGCAGACAGGGTTCCTACGAGCAGTACTTC.

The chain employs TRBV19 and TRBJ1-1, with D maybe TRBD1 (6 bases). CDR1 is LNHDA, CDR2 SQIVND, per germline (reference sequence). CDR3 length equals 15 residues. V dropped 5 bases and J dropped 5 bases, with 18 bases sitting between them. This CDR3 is CASSDPPTGGTEAFF. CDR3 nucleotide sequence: TGTGCCAGTAGTGACCCCCCGACAGGTGGGACTGAAGCTTTCTTT.

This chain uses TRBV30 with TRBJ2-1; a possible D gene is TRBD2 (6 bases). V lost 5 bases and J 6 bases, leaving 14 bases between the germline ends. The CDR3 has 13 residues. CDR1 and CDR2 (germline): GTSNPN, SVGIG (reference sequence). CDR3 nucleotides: TGTGCCTGGGGAAAGGGACTTGGCAATGAGCAGTTCTTC. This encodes CAWGKGLGNEQFF.

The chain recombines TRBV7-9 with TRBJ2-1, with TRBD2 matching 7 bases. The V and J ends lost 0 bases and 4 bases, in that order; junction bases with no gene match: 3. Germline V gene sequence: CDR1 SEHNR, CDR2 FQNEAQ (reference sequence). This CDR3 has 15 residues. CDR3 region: CASSLASGVYNEQFF. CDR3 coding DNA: TGTGCCAGCAGCTTAGCCAGCGGGGTATACAATGAGCAGTTCTTC.

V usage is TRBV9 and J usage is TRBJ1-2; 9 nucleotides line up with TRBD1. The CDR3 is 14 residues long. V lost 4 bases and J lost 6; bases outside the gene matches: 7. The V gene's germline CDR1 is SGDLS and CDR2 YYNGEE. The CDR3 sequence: CASSPARTGDGYTF. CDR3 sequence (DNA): TGTGCCAGCAGCCCTGCTAGGACAGGGGATGGCTACACCTTC.

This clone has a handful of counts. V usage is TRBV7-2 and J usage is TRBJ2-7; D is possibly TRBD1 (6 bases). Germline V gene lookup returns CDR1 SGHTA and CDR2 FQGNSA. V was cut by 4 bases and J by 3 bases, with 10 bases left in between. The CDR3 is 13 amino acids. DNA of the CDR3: TGTGCCAGCAGCTACAGGGTTGACTACGAGCAGTACTTC. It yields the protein CASSYRVDYEQYF.

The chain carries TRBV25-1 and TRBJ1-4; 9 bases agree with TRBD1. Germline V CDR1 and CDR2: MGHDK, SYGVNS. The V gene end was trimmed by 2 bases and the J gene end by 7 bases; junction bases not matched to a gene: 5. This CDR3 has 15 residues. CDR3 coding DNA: TGTGCCAGCAGTGAACAGGGACAGGGTAGTGAAAAACTGTTTTTT. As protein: CASSEQGQGSEKLFF.

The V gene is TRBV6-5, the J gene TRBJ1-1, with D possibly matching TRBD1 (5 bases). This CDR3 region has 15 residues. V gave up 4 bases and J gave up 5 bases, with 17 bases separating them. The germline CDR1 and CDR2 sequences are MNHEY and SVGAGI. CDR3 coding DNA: TGTGCCAGCAGTTTAAGGTCCAGGGTAGGGACTGAAGCTTTCTTT. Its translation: CASSLRSRVGTEAFF.

The CDR3 loop is CASSLKAGGQPQHF. The DNA for the CDR3 is TGTGCCAGCAGCTTAAAGGCCGGGGGACAGCCCCAGCATTTT. The rearrangement uses TRBV7-2 and TRBJ1-5; D possibly corresponds to TRBD1 (5 bases). Germline lookup yields CDR1 SGHTA and CDR2 FQGNSA. V was shortened by 2 bases and J by 7 bases, with 12 bases between the two germline ends. The CDR3 covers 14 residues.

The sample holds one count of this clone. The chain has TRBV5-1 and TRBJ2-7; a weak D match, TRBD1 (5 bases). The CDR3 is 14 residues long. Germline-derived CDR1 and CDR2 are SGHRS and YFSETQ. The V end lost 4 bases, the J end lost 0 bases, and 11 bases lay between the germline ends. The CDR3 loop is CASSPLGVSYEQYF. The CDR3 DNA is TGCGCCAGCAGCCCTCTAGGGGTCTCCTACGAGCAGTACTTC.

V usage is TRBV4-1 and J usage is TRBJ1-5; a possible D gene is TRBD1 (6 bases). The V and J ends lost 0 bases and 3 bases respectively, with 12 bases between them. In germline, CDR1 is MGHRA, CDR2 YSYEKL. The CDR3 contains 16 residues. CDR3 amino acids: CASSQEWGPNNQPQHF. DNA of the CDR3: TGCGCCAGCAGCCAAGAATGGGGGCCAAACAATCAGCCCCAGCATTTT.

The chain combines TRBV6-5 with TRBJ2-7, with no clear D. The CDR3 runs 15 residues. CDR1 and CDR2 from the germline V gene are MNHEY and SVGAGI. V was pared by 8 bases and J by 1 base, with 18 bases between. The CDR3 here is CASSPRLVGSYEQYF. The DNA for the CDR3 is TGTGCCAGCTCCCCACGGCTAGTCGGGTCCTACGAGCAGTACTTC.

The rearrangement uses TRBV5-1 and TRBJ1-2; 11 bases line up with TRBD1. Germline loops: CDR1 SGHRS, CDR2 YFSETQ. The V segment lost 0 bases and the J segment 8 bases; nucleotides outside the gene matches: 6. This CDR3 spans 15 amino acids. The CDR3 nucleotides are TGCGCCAGCAGCTTGGGAGGACAGGGGGCATCGGGCTACACCTTC. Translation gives CASSLGGQGASGYTF.

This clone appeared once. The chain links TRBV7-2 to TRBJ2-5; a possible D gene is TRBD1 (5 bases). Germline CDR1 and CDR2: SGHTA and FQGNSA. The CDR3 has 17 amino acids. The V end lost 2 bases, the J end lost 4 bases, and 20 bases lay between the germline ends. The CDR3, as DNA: TGTGCCAGCAGCTTATTCCCAGGGAATCGGGCGAGAGAGACCCAGTACTTC. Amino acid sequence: CASSLFPGNRARETQYF.

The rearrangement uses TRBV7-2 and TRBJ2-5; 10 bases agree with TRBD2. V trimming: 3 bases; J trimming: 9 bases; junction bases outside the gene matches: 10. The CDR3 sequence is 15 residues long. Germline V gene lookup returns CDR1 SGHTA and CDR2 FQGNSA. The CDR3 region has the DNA TGTGCCAGCAGCTTTTCCGGGACTAGCGACTTGGCCCAGTACTTC. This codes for CASSFSGTSDLAQYF. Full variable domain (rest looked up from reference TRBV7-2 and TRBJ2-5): GAGVSQSPSNKVTEKGKDVELRCDPISGHTALYWYRQSLGQGLEFLIYFQGNSAPDKSGLPSDRFSAERTGGSVSTLTIQRTQQEDSAVYLCASSFSGTSDLAQYFGPGTRLLVL.

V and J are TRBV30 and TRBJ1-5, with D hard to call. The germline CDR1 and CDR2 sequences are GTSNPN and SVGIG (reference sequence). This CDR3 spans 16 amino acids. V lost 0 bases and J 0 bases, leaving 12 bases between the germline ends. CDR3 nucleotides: TGTGCCTGGAGTGTGGGAGGACTCCTTAGCAATCAGCCCCAGCATTTT. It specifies CAWSVGGLLSNQPQHF.

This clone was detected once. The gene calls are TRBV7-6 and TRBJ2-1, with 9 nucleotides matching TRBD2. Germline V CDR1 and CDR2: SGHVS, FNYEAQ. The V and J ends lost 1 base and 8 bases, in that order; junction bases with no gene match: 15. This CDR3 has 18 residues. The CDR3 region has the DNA TGTGCCAGCAGCTTAGAATCCCGGTTTAGCGGGAGATCTGATGAGCAGTTCTTC. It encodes CASSLESRFSGRSDEQFF.

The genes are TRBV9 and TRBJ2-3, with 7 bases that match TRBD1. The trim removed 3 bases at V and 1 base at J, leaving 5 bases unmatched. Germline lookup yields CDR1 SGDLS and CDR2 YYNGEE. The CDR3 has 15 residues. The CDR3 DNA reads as TGTGCCAGCAGCGGAAGAGACAGGGGCACAGATACGCAGTATTTT. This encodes CASSGRDRGTDTQYF.

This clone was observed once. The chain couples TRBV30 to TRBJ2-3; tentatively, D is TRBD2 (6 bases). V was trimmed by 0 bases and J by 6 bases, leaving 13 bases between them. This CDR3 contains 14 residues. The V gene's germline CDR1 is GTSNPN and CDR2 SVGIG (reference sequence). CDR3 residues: CAWSVRGTRDTQYF. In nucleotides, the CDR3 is TGTGCCTGGAGTGTACGGGGGACTCGCGATACGCAGTATTTT.

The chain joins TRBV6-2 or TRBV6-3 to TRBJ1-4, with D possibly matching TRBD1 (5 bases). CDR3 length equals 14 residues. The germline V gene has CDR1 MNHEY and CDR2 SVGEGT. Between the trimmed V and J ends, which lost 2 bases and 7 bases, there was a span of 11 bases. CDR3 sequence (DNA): TGTGCCAGCAGTTACGGTCAGGGTGGTGAAAAACTGTTTTTT. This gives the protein CASSYGQGGEKLFF.

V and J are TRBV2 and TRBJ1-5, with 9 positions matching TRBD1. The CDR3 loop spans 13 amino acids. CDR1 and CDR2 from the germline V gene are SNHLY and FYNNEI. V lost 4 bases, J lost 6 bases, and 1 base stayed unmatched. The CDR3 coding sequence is TGTGCCAGCAGTGGGACAGGGGTTCAGCCCCAGCATTTT. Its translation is CASSGTGVQPQHF.